These T cell receptor beta chains were read from a single sample in a study of technical replicates of blood from several donors. Some clones are missing from TCRdb's copy, which holds only in-frame ones; the method was immunoSEQ multiplex PCR. The sample comprises nearly 95,000 clones, almost 97% of which are singletons, and about 0.38% rests with the top ten. Source material: T cells isolated from PBMCs. The receptors were gathered from a human donor in good health. CDR3s include the opening cysteine and the closing phenylalanine or tryptophan. The order of the fields is J gene, V gene, clone size, D gene, CDR3 protein, CDR3 DNA. D genes are given only for firm matches. Some rows mark clone size as missing; the rest say once, few, many or name a class of expanded clone.

J: TRBJ2-2; V: TRBV6-6; size: .; D: TRBD2; CDR3: CASSFLAGGGTGELFF; DNA: TGTGCCAGCAGTTTTTTAGCGGGAGGGGGGACCGGGGAGCTGTTTTTT
J: TRBJ1-2; V: TRBV2; size: .; D: TRBD1; CDR3: CASSGFAGQGIYGYTF; DNA: TGTGCCAGCAGTGGATTCGCCGGACAGGGGATCTATGGCTACACCTTC
J: TRBJ1-2; V: TRBV2; size: .; D: .; CDR3: CASSDQTSIYGYTF; DNA: TGTGCCAGCAGTGACCAAACATCCATCTATGGCTACACCTTC
J: TRBJ1-1; V: TRBV5-5; size: .; D: .; CDR3: CASSLGGVEAFF; DNA: TGTGCCAGCAGCTTGGGGGGAGTTGAAGCTTTCTTT
J: TRBJ2-1; V: TRBV5-1; size: .; D: TRBD2; CDR3: CASSLQAGGDNEQFF; DNA: TGCGCCAGCAGCTTGCAAGCGGGGGGGGACAATGAGCAGTTCTTC
J: TRBJ2-7; V: TRBV5-1; size: .; D: TRBD1; CDR3: CASSLGLGYGTGKKYEQYF; DNA: TGCGCCAGCAGCTTGGGGTTGGGGTACGGGACAGGGAAGAAATACGAGCAGTACTTC
J: TRBJ2-2; V: TRBV5-1; size: .; D: .; CDR3: CASSILTGNTGELFF; DNA: TGCGCCAGCAGCATATTGACAGGGAACACCGGGGAGCTGTTTTTT
J: TRBJ1-5; V: TRBV19; size: .; D: .; CDR3: CASSIGDIIGLNSNQPQHF; DNA: TGTGCCAGTAGTATAGGGGACATAATAGGCTTAAATAGCAATCAGCCCCAGCATTTT
J: TRBJ2-1; V: TRBV18; size: .; D: TRBD2; CDR3: CASSPPVAGGSYNEQFF; DNA: TGTGCCAGCTCACCACCGGTAGCGGGAGGATCCTACAATGAGCAGTTCTTC
J: TRBJ1-3; V: TRBV28; size: .; D: .; CDR3: CASSLTTYSGNTIYF; DNA: TGTGCCAGCAGTCTAACTACTTACTCTGGAAACACCATATATTTT
J: TRBJ2-1; V: TRBV9; size: once; D: .; CDR3: CASSGLQGGSINEQFF; DNA: TGTGCCAGCAGCGGCCTCCAAGGTGGGAGCATTAATGAGCAGTTCTTC
J: TRBJ2-1; V: TRBV11-2; size: .; D: TRBD1; CDR3: CASSFSPGQGARNEQFF; DNA: TGTGCCAGCAGCTTCTCACCGGGACAGGGGGCTAGAAATGAGCAGTTCTTC
J: TRBJ2-5; V: TRBV5-6; size: .; D: TRBD1; CDR3: CASNLLRQGQETQYF; DNA: TGTGCCAGCAACCTCCTTCGACAGGGCCAAGAGACCCAGTACTTC
J: TRBJ2-1; V: TRBV9; size: .; D: TRBD1; CDR3: CASSGPGQKYNEQFF; DNA: TGTGCCAGCAGCGGACCGGGACAGAAATACAATGAGCAGTTCTTC
J: TRBJ2-2; V: TRBV5-1; size: .; D: TRBD1; CDR3: CASSWTGANTGELFF; DNA: TGCGCCAGCAGCTGGACAGGAGCGAACACCGGGGAGCTGTTTTTT
J: TRBJ2-1; V: TRBV19; size: .; D: .; CDR3: CASSIGGRGYNEQFF; DNA: TGTGCCAGTAGTATAGGGGGGCGCGGGTACAATGAGCAGTTCTTC
J: TRBJ2-7; V: TRBV11-3; size: .; D: .; CDR3: CASSLEVEHNEQYF; DNA: TGTGCCAGCAGCTTAGAAGTCGAACACAACGAGCAGTACTTC
J: TRBJ1-4; V: TRBV19; size: .; D: .; CDR3: CASGGGTEKLFF; DNA: TGTGCCAGTGGCGGGGGGACTGAAAAACTGTTTTTT
J: TRBJ2-7; V: TRBV28; size: .; D: TRBD1; CDR3: CAGGQGYEQYF; DNA: TGTGCCGGGGGACAGGGCTACGAGCAGTACTTC
J: TRBJ2-7; V: TRBV4-1; size: .; D: .; CDR3: CASSQISGYSRSYEQYF; DNA: TGCGCCAGCAGCCAAATTTCCGGTTACTCGAGGTCCTACGAGCAGTACTTC
J: TRBJ2-1; V: TRBV11-1; size: .; D: .; CDR3: CASSPPGYNEQFF; DNA: TGTGCCAGCAGCCCCCCCGGCTACAATGAGCAGTTCTTC
J: TRBJ2-1; V: TRBV4-1; size: once; D: TRBD2; CDR3: CASSTRGLAGGPRTYNEQFF; DNA: TGCGCCAGCAGCACCCGAGGACTAGCGGGAGGGCCACGGACCTACAATGAGCAGTTCTTC
J: TRBJ2-7; V: TRBV7-2; size: .; D: TRBD2; CDR3: CASSSRLAKQGEQYF; DNA: TGTGCCAGCAGCTCGAGACTAGCGAAACAGGGCGAGCAGTACTTC
J: TRBJ2-7; V: TRBV7-3; size: .; D: .; CDR3: CASSLKPRREIPGEQYF; DNA: TGTGCCAGCAGCTTAAAACCGCGACGGGAGATACCGGGGGAGCAGTACTTC
J: TRBJ2-3; V: TRBV7-8; size: .; D: TRBD2; CDR3: CASSRSSGRVEIDTQYF; DNA: TGTGCCAGCAGTCGGTCTAGCGGGAGGGTCGAGATAGATACGCAGTATTTT
J: TRBJ2-5; V: TRBV23-1; size: .; D: .; CDR3: CASSQRAEKETQYF; DNA: TGCGCCAGCAGTCAGAGGGCCGAGAAAGAGACCCAGTACTTC
J: TRBJ2-1; V: TRBV27; size: .; D: TRBD2; CDR3: CASTQRRGSSYNEQFF; DNA: TGTGCCAGCACCCAACGGCGCGGGAGCTCCTACAATGAGCAGTTCTTC
J: TRBJ2-2; V: TRBV7-3; size: .; D: TRBD1; CDR3: CASSPDRVQTGELFF; DNA: TGTGCCAGCAGTCCGGACAGGGTACAGACCGGGGAGCTGTTTTTT
J: TRBJ2-4; V: TRBV2; size: .; D: .; CDR3: CASSPGQSIQYF; DNA: TGTGCCAGCAGTCCGGGACAAAGCATTCAGTACTTC
J: TRBJ2-5; V: TRBV5-1; size: .; D: .; CDR3: CASSFSQETQYF; DNA: TGCGCCAGCAGCTTCAGTCAAGAGACCCAGTACTTC
J: TRBJ1-1; V: TRBV19; size: .; D: TRBD1; CDR3: CARGTGGPEAFF; DNA: TGTGCCAGGGGGACAGGGGGCCCTGAAGCTTTCTTT
J: TRBJ1-2; V: TRBV10-3; size: .; D: TRBD1; CDR3: CAISEFPGQGRGYTF; DNA: TGTGCCATCAGTGAGTTTCCGGGACAGGGAAGGGGCTACACCTTC
J: TRBJ1-1; V: TRBV7-2; size: once; D: .; CDR3: CASSLSRVDEAFF; DNA: TGTGCCAGCAGCTTAAGCAGGGTGGATGAAGCTTTCTTT
J: TRBJ2-3; V: TRBV20-1; size: .; D: TRBD1; CDR3: CSARTGDTQYF; DNA: TGCAGTGCTAGGACAGGGGATACGCAGTATTTT
J: TRBJ1-2; V: TRBV11-2; size: .; D: TRBD1; CDR3: CASSLDRGPSYGYTF; DNA: TGTGCCAGCAGCTTAGATAGGGGGCCCAGCTATGGCTACACCTTC
J: TRBJ1-5; V: TRBV19; size: .; D: .; CDR3: CASSPVHRGTPLQPQHF; DNA: TGTGCCAGTAGTCCCGTCCACCGAGGGACACCACTACAGCCCCAGCATTTT
J: TRBJ2-7; V: TRBV30; size: .; D: TRBD1; CDR3: CAWSGGTGNEQYF; DNA: TGTGCCTGGAGTGGGGGGACAGGGAACGAGCAGTACTTC
J: TRBJ2-2; V: TRBV11-2; size: .; D: .; CDR3: CASSLVIRGETGELFF; DNA: TGTGCCAGCAGCTTAGTTATCAGGGGGGAAACCGGGGAGCTGTTTTTT
J: TRBJ2-4; V: TRBV30; size: .; D: TRBD2; CDR3: CAWSPIKLREVDKNIQYF; DNA: TGTGCCTGGAGCCCTATTAAATTGCGGGAGGTAGACAAAAACATTCAGTACTTC
J: TRBJ2-5; V: TRBV5-1; size: .; D: .; CDR3: CASSSLDTQETQYF; DNA: TGCGCCAGCAGCTCCCTGGACACCCAAGAGACCCAGTACTTC
J: TRBJ2-3; V: TRBV11-2; size: .; D: .; CDR3: CASSPPLGGTDTQYF; DNA: TGTGCCAGCAGTCCACCCCTAGGGGGCACAGATACGCAGTATTTT
J: TRBJ2-3; V: TRBV9; size: .; D: .; CDR3: CASSVVPREDTQYF; DNA: TGTGCCAGCAGCGTAGTCCCCCGGGAAGATACGCAGTATTTT
J: TRBJ2-7; V: TRBV6-1; size: once; D: .; CDR3: CASSDRGEQYF; DNA: TGTGCCAGCAGTGACAGGGGCGAGCAGTACTTC
J: TRBJ2-5; V: TRBV12-2; size: .; D: .; CDR3: CASRLAPGMQETQYF; DNA: TGTGCAAGTCGCTTAGCGCCAGGAATGCAAGAGACCCAGTACTTC
J: TRBJ2-2; V: TRBV7-9; size: .; D: .; CDR3: CAARPVANTGELFF; DNA: TGTGCCGCCCGCCCGGTCGCGAACACCGGGGAGCTGTTTTTT
J: TRBJ2-2; V: TRBV4-1; size: .; D: TRBD2; CDR3: CASSHLWGGGELFF; DNA: TGCGCCAGCAGCCACCTATGGGGGGGCGGGGAGCTGTTTTTT
J: TRBJ1-1; V: TRBV7-9; size: .; D: .; CDR3: CASSLVPGETEAFF; DNA: TGTGCCAGCAGCTTAGTTCCAGGGGAAACTGAAGCTTTCTTT
J: TRBJ2-7; V: TRBV7-9; size: .; D: TRBD2; CDR3: CASSFIGTSGSPEQYF; DNA: TGTGCCAGCAGCTTTATCGGGACTAGCGGGAGTCCCGAGCAGTACTTC
J: TRBJ2-7; V: TRBV27; size: .; D: .; CDR3: CASSETRGVEQYF; DNA: TGTGCCAGCAGTGAGACTAGAGGGGTCGAGCAGTACTTC
J: TRBJ2-7; V: TRBV4-2; size: .; D: .; CDR3: CASSQEDLSSYEQYF; DNA: TGTGCCAGCAGCCAAGAGGACTTGAGCTCCTACGAGCAGTACTTC
J: TRBJ1-1; V: TRBV6-1; size: .; D: .; CDR3: CASSLTGAHTEAFF; DNA: TGTGCCAGCAGCCTGACAGGAGCCCACACTGAAGCTTTCTTT
J: TRBJ1-1; V: TRBV19; size: few; D: .; CDR3: CASRLTGNTEAFF; DNA: TGTGCCAGCAGATTGACAGGGAACACTGAAGCTTTCTTT
J: TRBJ1-5; V: TRBV29-1; size: .; D: .; CDR3: CSVGSLGDGNQPQHF; DNA: TGCAGCGTTGGATCTCTCGGGGATGGCAATCAGCCCCAGCATTTT